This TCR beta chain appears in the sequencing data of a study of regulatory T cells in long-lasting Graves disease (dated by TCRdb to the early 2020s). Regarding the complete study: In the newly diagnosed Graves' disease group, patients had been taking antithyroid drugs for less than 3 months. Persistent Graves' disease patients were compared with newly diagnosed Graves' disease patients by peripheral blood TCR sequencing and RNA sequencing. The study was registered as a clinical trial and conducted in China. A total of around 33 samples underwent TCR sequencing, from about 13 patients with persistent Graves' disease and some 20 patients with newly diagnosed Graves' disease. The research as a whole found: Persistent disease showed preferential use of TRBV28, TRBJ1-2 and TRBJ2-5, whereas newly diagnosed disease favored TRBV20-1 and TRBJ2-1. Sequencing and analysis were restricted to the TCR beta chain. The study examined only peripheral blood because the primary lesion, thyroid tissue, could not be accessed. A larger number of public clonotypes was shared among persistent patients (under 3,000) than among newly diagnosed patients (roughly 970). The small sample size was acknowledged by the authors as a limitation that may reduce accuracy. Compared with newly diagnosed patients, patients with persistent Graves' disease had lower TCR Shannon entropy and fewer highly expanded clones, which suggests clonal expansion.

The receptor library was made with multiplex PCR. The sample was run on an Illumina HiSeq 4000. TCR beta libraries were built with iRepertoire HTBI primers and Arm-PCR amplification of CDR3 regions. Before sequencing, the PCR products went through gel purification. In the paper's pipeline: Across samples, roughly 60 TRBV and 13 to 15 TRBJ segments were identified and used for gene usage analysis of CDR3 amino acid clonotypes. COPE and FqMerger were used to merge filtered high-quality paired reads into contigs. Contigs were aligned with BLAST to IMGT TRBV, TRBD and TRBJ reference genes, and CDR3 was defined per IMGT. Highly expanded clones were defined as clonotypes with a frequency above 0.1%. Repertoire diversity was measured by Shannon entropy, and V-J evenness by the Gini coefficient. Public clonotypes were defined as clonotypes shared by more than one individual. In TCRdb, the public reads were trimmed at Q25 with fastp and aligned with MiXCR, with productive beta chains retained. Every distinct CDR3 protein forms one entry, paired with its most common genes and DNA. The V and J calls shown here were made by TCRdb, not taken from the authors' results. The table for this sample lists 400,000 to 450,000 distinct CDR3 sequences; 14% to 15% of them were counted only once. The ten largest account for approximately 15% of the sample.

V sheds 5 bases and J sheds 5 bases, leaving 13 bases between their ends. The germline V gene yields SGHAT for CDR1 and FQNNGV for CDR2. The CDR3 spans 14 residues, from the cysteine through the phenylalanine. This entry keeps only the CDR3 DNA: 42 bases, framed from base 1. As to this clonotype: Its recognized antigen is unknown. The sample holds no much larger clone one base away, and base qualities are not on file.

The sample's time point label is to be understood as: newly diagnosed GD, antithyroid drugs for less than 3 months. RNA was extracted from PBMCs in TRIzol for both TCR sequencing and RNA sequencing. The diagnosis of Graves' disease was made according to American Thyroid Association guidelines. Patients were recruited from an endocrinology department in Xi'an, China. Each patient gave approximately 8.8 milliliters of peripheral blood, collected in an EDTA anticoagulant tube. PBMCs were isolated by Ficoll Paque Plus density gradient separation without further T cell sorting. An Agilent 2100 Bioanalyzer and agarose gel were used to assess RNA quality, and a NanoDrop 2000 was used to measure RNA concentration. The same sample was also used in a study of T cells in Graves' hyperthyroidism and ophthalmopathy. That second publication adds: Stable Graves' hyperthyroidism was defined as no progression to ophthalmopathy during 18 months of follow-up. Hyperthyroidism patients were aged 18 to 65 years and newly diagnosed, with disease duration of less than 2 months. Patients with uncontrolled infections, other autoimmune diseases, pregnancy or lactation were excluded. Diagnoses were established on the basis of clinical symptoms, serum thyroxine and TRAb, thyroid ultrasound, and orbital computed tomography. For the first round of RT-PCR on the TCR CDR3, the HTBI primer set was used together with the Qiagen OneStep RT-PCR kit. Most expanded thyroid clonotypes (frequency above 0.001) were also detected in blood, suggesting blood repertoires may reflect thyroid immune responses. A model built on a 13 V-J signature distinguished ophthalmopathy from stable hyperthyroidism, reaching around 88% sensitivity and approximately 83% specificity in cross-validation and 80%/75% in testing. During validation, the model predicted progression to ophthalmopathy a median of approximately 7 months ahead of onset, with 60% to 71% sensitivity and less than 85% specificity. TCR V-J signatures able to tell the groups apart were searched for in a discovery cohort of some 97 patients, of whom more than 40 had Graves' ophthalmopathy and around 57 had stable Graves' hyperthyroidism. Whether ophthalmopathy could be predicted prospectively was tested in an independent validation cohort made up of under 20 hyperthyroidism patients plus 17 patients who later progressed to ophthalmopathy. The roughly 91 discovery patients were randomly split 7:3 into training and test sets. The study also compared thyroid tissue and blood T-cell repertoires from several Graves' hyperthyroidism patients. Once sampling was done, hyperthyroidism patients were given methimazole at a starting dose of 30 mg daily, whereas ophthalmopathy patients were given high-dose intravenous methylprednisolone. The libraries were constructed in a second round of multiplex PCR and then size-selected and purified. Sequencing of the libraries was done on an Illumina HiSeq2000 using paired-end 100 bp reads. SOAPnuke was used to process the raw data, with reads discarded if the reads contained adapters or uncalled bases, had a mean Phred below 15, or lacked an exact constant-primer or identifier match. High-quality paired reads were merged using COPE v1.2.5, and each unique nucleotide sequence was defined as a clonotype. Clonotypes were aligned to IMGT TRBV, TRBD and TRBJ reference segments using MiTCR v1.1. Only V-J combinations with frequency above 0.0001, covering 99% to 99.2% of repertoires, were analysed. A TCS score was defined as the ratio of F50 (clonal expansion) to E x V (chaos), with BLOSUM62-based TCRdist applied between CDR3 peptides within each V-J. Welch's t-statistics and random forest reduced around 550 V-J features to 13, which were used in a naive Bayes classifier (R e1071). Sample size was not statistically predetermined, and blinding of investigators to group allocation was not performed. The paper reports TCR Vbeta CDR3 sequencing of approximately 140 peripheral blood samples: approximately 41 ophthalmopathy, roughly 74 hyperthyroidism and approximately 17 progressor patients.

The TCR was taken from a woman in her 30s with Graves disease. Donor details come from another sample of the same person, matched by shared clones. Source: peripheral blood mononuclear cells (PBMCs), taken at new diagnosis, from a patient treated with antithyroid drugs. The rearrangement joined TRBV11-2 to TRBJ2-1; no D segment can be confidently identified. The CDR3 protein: CASSQDGTNNEQFF. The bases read TGTGCCAGCAGCCAAGATGGCACTAACAATGAGCAGTTCTTC.